This T cell receptor beta chain was documented in a study of type 1 regulatory T cells. Looking at the study overall: T-allo10 is an in vitro-generated, Tr1-enriched CD4 T cell product specific for alloantigen.

The germline gives CDR1 GTSNPN, CDR2 SVGIG (reference sequence). Deletions cut 8 bases from V and 0 bases from J, with 13 bases between. This CDR3 spans 14 amino acids. This clonotype showed up just a few times. Its target is not known. TCRdb used MiXCR to reprocess the reads, holding one entry per CDR3 protein. The data contain 11,000 to 15,000 distinct CDR3 sequences, approximately 14% of them singletons. The chain combines TRBV30 with TRBJ2-2; perhaps TRBD1 as D (6 bases). Sequences were obtained from cultured T cells, either the whole culture or a sorted T cell fraction (not recorded which). This receptor was taken from a human donor in good health. The DNA for the CDR3 is TGTGCCCGCCCCGGGACAACGAACACCGGGGAGCTGTTTTTT. As protein: CARPGTTNTGELFF.